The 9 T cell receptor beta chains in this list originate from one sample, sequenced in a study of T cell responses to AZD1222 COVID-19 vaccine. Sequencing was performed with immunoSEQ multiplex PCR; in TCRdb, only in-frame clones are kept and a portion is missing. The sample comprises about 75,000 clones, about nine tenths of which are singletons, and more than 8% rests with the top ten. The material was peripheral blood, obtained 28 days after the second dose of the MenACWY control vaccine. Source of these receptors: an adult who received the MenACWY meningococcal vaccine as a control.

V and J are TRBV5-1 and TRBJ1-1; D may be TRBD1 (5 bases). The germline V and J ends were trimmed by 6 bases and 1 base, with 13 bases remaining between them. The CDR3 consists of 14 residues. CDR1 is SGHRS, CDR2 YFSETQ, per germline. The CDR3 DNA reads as TGCGCCAGCACTAGAGGGACGGCGAACACTGAAGCTTTCTTT. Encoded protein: CASTRGTANTEAFF.

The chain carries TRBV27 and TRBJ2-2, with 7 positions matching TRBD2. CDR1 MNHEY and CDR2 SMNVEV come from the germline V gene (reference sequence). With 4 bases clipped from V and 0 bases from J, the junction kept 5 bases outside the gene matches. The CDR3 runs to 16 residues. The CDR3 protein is CASSSRGTTNTGELFF. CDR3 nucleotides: TGTGCCAGCAGTTCGCGGGGGACGACGAACACCGGGGAGCTGTTTTTT.

The CDR3 sequence: CASSSIAGGREMETQYF. The DNA of the CDR3 is TGTGCCAGCAGCTCTATAGCGGGGGGGCGTGAGATGGAGACCCAGTACTTC. The chain couples TRBV11-2 to TRBJ2-5; TRBD2 agrees at 11 bases. The CDR3 is made up of 17 amino acids. V lost 4 bases and J lost 5; bases outside the gene matches: 12. The V gene's germline CDR1 is SGHAT and CDR2 FQNNGV.

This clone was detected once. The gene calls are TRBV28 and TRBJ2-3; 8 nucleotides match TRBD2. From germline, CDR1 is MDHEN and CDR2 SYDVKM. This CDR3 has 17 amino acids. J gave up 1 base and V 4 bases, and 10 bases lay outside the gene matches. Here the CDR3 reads CASSSPFAGGGTDTQYF. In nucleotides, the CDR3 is TGTGCCAGCAGTTCGCCCTTCGCGGGGGGCGGCACAGATACGCAGTATTTT. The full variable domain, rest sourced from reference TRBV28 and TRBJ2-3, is DVKVTQSSRYLVKRTGEKVFLECVQDMDHENMFWYRQDPGLGLRLIYFSYDVKMKEKGDIPEGYSVSREKKERFSLILESASTNQTSMYLCASSSPFAGGGTDTQYFGPGTRLTVL.

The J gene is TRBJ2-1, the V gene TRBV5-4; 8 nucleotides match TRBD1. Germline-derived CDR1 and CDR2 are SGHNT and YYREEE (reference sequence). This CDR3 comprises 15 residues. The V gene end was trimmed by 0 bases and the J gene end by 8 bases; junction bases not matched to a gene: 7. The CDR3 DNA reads TGTGCCAGCAGCTTGGGGCAGGGGGCACTCTATGAGCAGTTCTTC. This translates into CASSLGQGALYEQFF. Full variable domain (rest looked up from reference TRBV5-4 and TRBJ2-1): ETGVTQSPTHLIKTRGQQVTLRCSSQSGHNTVSWYQQALGQGPQFIFQYYREEENGRGNFPPRFSGLQFPNYSSELNVNALELDDSALYLCASSLGQGALYEQFFGPGTRLTVL.

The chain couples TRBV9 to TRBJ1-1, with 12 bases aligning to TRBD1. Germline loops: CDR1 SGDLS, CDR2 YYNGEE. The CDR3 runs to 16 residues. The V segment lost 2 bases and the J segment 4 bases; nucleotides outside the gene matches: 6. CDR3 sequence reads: CASSVGQGAVITEAFF. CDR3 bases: TGTGCCAGCAGCGTGGGACAGGGGGCTGTAATCACTGAAGCTTTCTTT.

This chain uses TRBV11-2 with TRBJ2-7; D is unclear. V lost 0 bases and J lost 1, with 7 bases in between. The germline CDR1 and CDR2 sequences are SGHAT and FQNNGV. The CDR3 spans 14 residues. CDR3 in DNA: TGTGCCAGCAGCTTAGAGCCAGGTTCCTACGAGCAGTACTTC. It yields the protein CASSLEPGSYEQYF.

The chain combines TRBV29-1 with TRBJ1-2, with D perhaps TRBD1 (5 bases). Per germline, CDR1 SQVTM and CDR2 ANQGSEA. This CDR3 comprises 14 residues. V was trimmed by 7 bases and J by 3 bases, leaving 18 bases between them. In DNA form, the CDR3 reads TGCAGCGGTTTATTGGAGGGGCTTTACTATGGCTACACCTTC. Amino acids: CSGLLEGLYYGYTF.

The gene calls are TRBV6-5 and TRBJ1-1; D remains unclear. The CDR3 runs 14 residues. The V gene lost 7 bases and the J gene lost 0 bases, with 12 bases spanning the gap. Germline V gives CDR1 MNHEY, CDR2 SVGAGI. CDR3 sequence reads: CASTSGDLNTEAFF. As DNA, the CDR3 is TGTGCCAGCACTAGCGGTGACTTGAACACTGAAGCTTTCTTT.